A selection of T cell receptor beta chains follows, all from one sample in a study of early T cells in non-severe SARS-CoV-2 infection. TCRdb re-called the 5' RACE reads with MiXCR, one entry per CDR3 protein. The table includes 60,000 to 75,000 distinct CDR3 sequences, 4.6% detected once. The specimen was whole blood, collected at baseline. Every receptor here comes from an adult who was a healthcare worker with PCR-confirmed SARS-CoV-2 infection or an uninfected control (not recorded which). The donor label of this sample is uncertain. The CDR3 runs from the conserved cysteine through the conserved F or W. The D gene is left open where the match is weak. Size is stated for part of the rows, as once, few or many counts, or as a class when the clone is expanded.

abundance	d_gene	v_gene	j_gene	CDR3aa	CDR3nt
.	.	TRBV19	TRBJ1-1	CASSSDSLNTEAFF	TGTGCCAGTAGCTCGGACAGCTTGAACACTGAAGCTTTCTTT
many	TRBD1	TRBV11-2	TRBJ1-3	CASSINPQGASGNTIYF	TGTGCCAGCAGCATAAACCCCCAGGGGGCCTCTGGAAACACCATATATTTT
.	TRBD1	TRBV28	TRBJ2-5	CASSLLTGTETQYF	TGTGCCAGCAGTTTACTGACAGGGACAGAGACCCAGTACTTC
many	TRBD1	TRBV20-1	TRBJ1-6	CSARGDRDNSPLHF	TGCAGTGCTAGGGGGGACAGGGATAATTCACCCCTCCACTTT
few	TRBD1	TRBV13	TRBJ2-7	CASSQRQGLAYEQYF	TGTGCCAGCAGCCAACGACAGGGCCTAGCCTACGAGCAGTACTTC
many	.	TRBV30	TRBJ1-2	CAWSGGYGYTF	TGTGCCTGGAGCGGCGGGTATGGCTACACCTTC
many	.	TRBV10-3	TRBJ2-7	CAIPVTRGASHDEQYF	TGTGCCATTCCAGTGACTAGAGGGGCTTCCCACGACGAGCAGTACTTC
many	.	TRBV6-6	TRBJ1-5	CASSYSGRDQPQHF	TGTGCCAGCAGTTACTCAGGGCGGGACCAGCCCCAGCATTTT
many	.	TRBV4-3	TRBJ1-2	CASSHLTGGFYGYTF	TGCGCCAGCAGCCACCTAACAGGTGGCTTCTATGGCTACACCTTC
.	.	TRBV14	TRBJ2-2	CASSQRLGGWTGELFF	TGTGCCAGCAGCCAAAGGCTAGGTGGTTGGACCGGGGAGCTGTTTTTT
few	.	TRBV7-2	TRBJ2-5	CASSFPRQTQYF	TGTGCCAGCAGCTTTCCCCGACAGACCCAGTACTTC
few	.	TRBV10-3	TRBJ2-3	CAIGRSGQYF	TGTGCCATCGGGCGGTCAGGGCAGTATTTT
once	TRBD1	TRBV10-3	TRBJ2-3	CAIKQGAEDTRYF	TGTGCCATCAAACAGGGGGCAGAAGATACGCGGTATTTT
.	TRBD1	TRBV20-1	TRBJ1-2	CSAREGGAQDGLTF	TGCAGTGCTAGAGAAGGGGGCGCGCAGGATGGCCTCACCTTC
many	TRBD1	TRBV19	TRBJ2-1	CASRGDRLSSYNEQFF	TGTGCCAGTAGGGGGGACAGGTTAAGCTCCTACAATGAGCAGTTCTTC
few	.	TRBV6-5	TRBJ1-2	CASRSFSGVRGYTF	TGTGCCAGCAGGAGTTTTTCTGGGGTACGCGGCTACACCTTC
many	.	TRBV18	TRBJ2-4	CASSLTDLAKNIQYF	TGTGCCAGCTCATTAACGGACCTAGCCAAAAACATTCAGTACTTC